This T cell receptor beta chain was obtained from a study of post-analysis software for immune sequencing data. Background on the study: As for disease course, relapsing-remitting, secondary progressive and progressive-relapsing multiple sclerosis were all included. Study results and limitations: When compared against controls, multiple sclerosis patients showed significantly lower normalized Chao1 diversity. When patients were compared with controls, roughly five TRBV segments were more frequent, TRBV5-6, TRBV5-1 and TRBV20-1 among them. Samples sharing a preparation batch grouped tightly together when assessed by F measure.

Turning to this clonotype: Its antigen remains unknown.

Unique molecular identifiers tagged the TCR beta cDNA libraries. The source material, 1 to 10 million T cells, gave rise to roughly 0.5 million cDNA molecules. One entry per CDR3 protein results from TCRdb running MiXCR on the PCR reads. Of around 400,000 distinct CDR3 sequences in the sample, 35% to 45% were seen once. The CDR3 has 12 amino acids. The germline V gene has CDR1 SQVTM and CDR2 ANQGSEA. Trimming took off 8 bases at V and 4 bases at J, with 14 bases between the two ends. The chain links TRBV29-1 to TRBJ1-2; tentatively, D is TRBD1 (5 bases). Source material: blood. This TCR derives from a girl aged 2-15 years with multiple sclerosis. CDR3 region: CSSTGGFYGYTF. In DNA, the CDR3 is TGCAGCTCCACCGGGGGATTCTATGGCTACACCTTC.